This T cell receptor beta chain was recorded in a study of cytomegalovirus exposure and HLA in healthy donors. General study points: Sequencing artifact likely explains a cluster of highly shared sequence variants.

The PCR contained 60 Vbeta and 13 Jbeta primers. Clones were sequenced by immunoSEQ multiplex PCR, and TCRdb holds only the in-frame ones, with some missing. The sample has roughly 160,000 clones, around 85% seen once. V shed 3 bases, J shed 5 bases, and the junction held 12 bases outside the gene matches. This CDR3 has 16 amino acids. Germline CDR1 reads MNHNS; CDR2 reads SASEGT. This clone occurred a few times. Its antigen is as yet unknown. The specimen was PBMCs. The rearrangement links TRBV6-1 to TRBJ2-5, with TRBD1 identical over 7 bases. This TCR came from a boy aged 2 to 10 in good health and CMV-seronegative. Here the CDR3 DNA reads TGTGCCAGCAGTGATTCCGGGCCCAGGGGGTGGGAGACCCAGTACTTC. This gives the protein CASSDSGPRGWETQYF.